A single sample is the source of the 27 T cell receptor beta chains below, sequenced in a study of T cell responses to AZD1222 COVID-19 vaccine. TCRdb's table, derived via immunoSEQ multiplex PCR, lists solely in-frame clones and lacks some. The data show roughly 130,000 clones, with 90% to 95% seen just once and roughly 4% held by the top ten. Sequencing used peripheral blood, obtained 28 days after the second AZD1222 dose. These receptors originate from an adult who received the AZD1222 COVID-19 vaccine.

This clone has a single count. This chain links TRBV2 with TRBJ2-3; 7 bases line up with TRBD2. With V trimmed by 9 bases and J by 0 bases, 6 bases remained unmatched. The CDR3 spans 14 residues. Germline V gene sequence: CDR1 SNHLY, CDR2 FYNNEI. This CDR3 is CARGGSGSTDTQYF. CDR3 bases: TGTGCCAGGGGGGGGTCCGGTAGCACAGATACGCAGTATTTT.

This chain joins TRBV19 and TRBJ1-5; D gene ambiguous. CDR3 length: 16 amino acids. V was pared by 6 bases and J by 2 bases, with 17 bases between. Germline V gene data show CDR1 as LNHDA and CDR2 as SQIVND (reference sequence). The CDR3 DNA is TGTGCCAGTAGGCGACTCGTGGAGGGCGGCAATCAGCCCCAGCATTTT. Translating gives CASRRLVEGGNQPQHF.

The CDR3 DNA is TGTGCCAGCAGCTTAGCGGCGGGGGCGAACACTGAAGCTTTCTTT. Translated: CASSLAAGANTEAFF. The J gene is TRBJ1-1, the V gene TRBV7-6; TRBD1 might be the D (6 bases). The V end lost 0 bases, the J end lost 1 base, and 9 bases lay between the germline ends. CDR3 length: 15 residues. The germline CDR1 and CDR2 sequences are SGHVS and FNYEAQ.

Comments on this clone: One end of the junction is discordant with germline, which a read error may explain. This sequence joins TRBV7-8 and TRBJ2-7; TRBD2 is a possible D gene (6 bases). The CDR3 totals 13 residues. The germline gives CDR1 SGHVS, CDR2 FQNEAQ. CDR3 amino acids: CASSFNPGEGSQF. As DNA, the CDR3 is TGTGCCAGCAGCTTTAATCCGGGAGAGGGAAGTCAGTTC.

The genes are TRBV7-9 and TRBJ2-7; D uncertain. This CDR3 contains 11 residues. From germline, CDR1 is SEHNR and CDR2 FQNEAQ (reference sequence). Deletions cut 3 bases from V and 3 bases from J, with 3 bases between. The CDR3 nucleotides are TGTGCCAGCAGCTTTAGCTACGAGCAGTACTTC. Its protein product is CASSFSYEQYF.

The J gene is TRBJ1-5, the V gene TRBV27; D ambiguous. Germline CDR1 reads MNHEY; CDR2 reads SMNVEV (reference sequence). V lost 5 bases to trimming and J lost 3 bases, with 14 bases between them. CDR3 length equals 15 residues. The CDR3: CASSPRSQYNQPQHF. The CDR3 DNA reads TGTGCCAGCAGTCCTCGGAGTCAGTACAATCAGCCCCAGCATTTT.

The genes are TRBV4-3 and TRBJ2-7, with 8 bases identical to TRBD2. Trimming at V came to 4 bases and at J to 7 bases, leaving 9 bases not matched to a gene. The CDR3 has 14 amino acids. The germline V gene has CDR1 LGHNA and CDR2 YSLEER. The CDR3 DNA reads as TGCGCCAGCAGCCCCCGATATAGCGGGACTGAGCAGTACTTC. This gives the protein CASSPRYSGTEQYF.

As for this clone: Other DNA sequences in the same sample also yield this CDR3. V is TRBV29-1 and J is TRBJ1-1; D gene uncertain. This CDR3 spans 12 amino acids. Trimming took 4 bases from V and 0 from J, leaving 6 bases between them. CDR1 is SQVTM, CDR2 ANQGSEA, per germline. The CDR3 DNA is TGCAGCGTTGCGGTGATGAACACTGAAGCTTTCTTT. Translating gives CSVAVMNTEAFF. Together with reference TRBV29-1 and TRBJ1-1, the CDR3 gives the full variable domain: SAVISQKPSRDICQRGTSLTIQCQVDSQVTMMFWYRQQPGQSLTLIATANQGSEATYESGFVIDKFPISRPNLTFSTLTVSNMSPEDSSIYLCSVAVMNTEAFFGQGTRLTVV.

This clone was detected once. This rearrangement joins TRBV9 to TRBJ1-2; 7 positions match TRBD1. The CDR3 runs to 13 residues. Trimming removed 8 bases from V and 5 bases from J; junction bases left unmatched: 9. The V gene's germline CDR1 is SGDLS and CDR2 YYNGEE. The DNA of the CDR3 is TGTGCCAGTAGAGGACAGGTAGAGTATGGCTACACCTTC. Encoded protein: CASRGQVEYGYTF.

CDR3 bases: TGTGCCAGCAGCAAACCGTACATGCCTGAAAAACTGTTTTTT. Translation: CASSKPYMPEKLFF. The chain combines TRBV14 with TRBJ1-4, with D unresolved. This CDR3 has 14 residues. The V end lost 5 bases, the J end lost 7 bases, and 14 bases lay between the germline ends. Germline V gene data show CDR1 as SGHDN and CDR2 as FVKESK.

This chain links TRBV29-1 with TRBJ2-5; 8 positions match TRBD2. Germline CDR1 reads SQVTM; CDR2 reads ANQGSEA. The CDR3 is 13 residues long. With 8 bases clipped from V and 0 bases from J, the junction kept 5 bases outside the gene matches. The CDR3 bases are TGCAGCACCTCTAGCGGGTACCAAGAGACCCAGTACTTC. It is translated as CSTSSGYQETQYF. Together with reference TRBV29-1 and TRBJ2-5, the CDR3 gives the full variable domain: SAVISQKPSRDICQRGTSLTIQCQVDSQVTMMFWYRQQPGQSLTLIATANQGSEATYESGFVIDKFPISRPNLTFSTLTVSNMSPEDSSIYLCSTSSGYQETQYFGPGTRLLVL.

Only one count was recorded for this clone. V is TRBV4-2 and J is TRBJ2-1; D is possibly TRBD1 (5 bases). The CDR3 has 15 residues. With 2 bases removed from V and 11 bases from J, the gap between germline ends came to 19 bases. Germline V gene sequence: CDR1 LGHNA, CDR2 YNFKEQ. As DNA, the CDR3 is TGTGCCAGCAGCCAACGAATCATGGACAAGCAACAGCAGTTCTTC. Translation: CASSQRIMDKQQQFF.

V and J are TRBV18 and TRBJ2-1; 12 positions agree with TRBD1. Germline CDR1 KGHSH, CDR2 LQKENI. The V segment lost 5 bases and the J segment 4 bases; nucleotides outside the gene matches: 6. This CDR3 region has 16 residues. The CDR3 nucleotides read TGTGCCAGCTCATCAGGGACAGGGGGCCTTTACAATGAGCAGTTCTTC. It specifies CASSSGTGGLYNEQFF.

V gene TRBV6-6 combines with J gene TRBJ2-7; no reliable D call. Trimming pared 6 bases from V and 0 bases from J, leaving 9 bases between. The CDR3 is 13 residues long. Germline V gives CDR1 MNHNY, CDR2 SVGAGI (reference sequence). The CDR3 loop is CASRDTSSYEQYF. As DNA, the CDR3 is TGTGCCAGCAGAGATACAAGCTCCTACGAGCAGTACTTC.

The J gene is TRBJ1-5, the V gene TRBV19; D uncertain. The CDR3 loop spans 15 amino acids. The germline CDR1 and CDR2 sequences are LNHDA and SQIVND (reference sequence). V was pared by 6 bases and J by 0 bases, with 12 bases between. For the CDR3, the DNA is TGTGCCAGTAGCTGGACGGAACATAGCAATCAGCCCCAGCATTTT. It specifies CASSWTEHSNQPQHF.

This sequence joins TRBV11-3 and TRBJ2-1; D remains ambiguous. Germline loops: CDR1 SGHNT, CDR2 YENEEA. The CDR3 extends over 15 amino acids. The V end was cut by 3 bases, the J end by 1 base, with 10 bases between. The CDR3 loop is CASSLGSWSYNEQFF. DNA of the CDR3: TGTGCCAGCAGCTTGGGCTCCTGGTCCTACAATGAGCAGTTCTTC.

The V call is TRBV4-2, the J call TRBJ2-7; a possible D gene is TRBD2 (7 bases). The V end was cut by 1 base, the J end by 2 bases, with 21 bases between. In germline, CDR1 is LGHNA, CDR2 YNFKEQ. The length of the CDR3 is 18 residues. The CDR3 DNA reads as TGTGCCAGCAGCCAAGCGCCTGGGGGGGGCATCATCACCTACGAGCAGTACTTC. Its protein is CASSQAPGGGIITYEQYF.

The rearrangement links TRBV14 to TRBJ1-5; the D is unclear. Germline V lookup: CDR1 SGHDN, CDR2 FVKESK. The V gene lost 3 bases and the J gene lost 4 bases, with 7 bases spanning the gap. This CDR3 is built from 13 residues. CDR3 region: CASSQTRNQPQHF. CDR3 DNA: TGTGCCAGCAGCCAGACGAGGAATCAGCCCCAGCATTTT.

This clone has only one observation. The chain is built from TRBV11-2 and TRBJ2-5; D possibly uses TRBD1 or TRBD2 (5 bases each). The CDR3 runs 14 residues. With 1 base removed from V and 5 bases from J, the gap between germline ends came to 11 bases. Germline V gene lookup returns CDR1 SGHAT and CDR2 FQNNGV. For the CDR3, the DNA is TGTGCCAGCAGCTTAGCGGGGCTGGGGGAGACCCAGTACTTC. Encoded protein: CASSLAGLGETQYF.

The chain links TRBV5-4 to TRBJ1-3; no firm D call. This CDR3 has 12 amino acids. Germline CDR1 is SGHNT and CDR2 is YYREEE (reference sequence). V lost 9 bases and J 7 bases, leaving 14 bases between the germline ends. Here the CDR3 DNA reads TGTGCCACGGGCTTCGGAGGCAACACCATATATTTT. It is translated as CATGFGGNTIYF.

This rearrangement joins TRBV6-1 to TRBJ2-1, with 7 bases fitting TRBD1. The CDR3 extends over 16 amino acids. Germline loops: CDR1 MNHNS, CDR2 SASEGT. J was trimmed by 8 bases and V by 0 bases; bases with no gene match: 10. DNA of the CDR3: TGTGCCAGCAGTGAAGCCACAGGGGCACTGGGGGATGAGCAGTTCTTC. This sequence encodes CASSEATGALGDEQFF.

The chain joins TRBV5-4 to TRBJ2-7; 14 bases are a match to TRBD2. The CDR3 covers 15 residues. The germline V gene has CDR1 SGHNT and CDR2 YYREEE (reference sequence). Trimming cost V 4 bases and J 4 bases; bases outside gene matches: 4. CDR3 nucleotides: TGTGCCAGCAGCGGCGGGACTAGCGGGGGTTACGAGCAGTACTTC. Protein product: CASSGGTSGGYEQYF.

The chain links TRBV4-3 to TRBJ2-7; no clear D. The CDR3 is 13 residues long. CDR1 and CDR2 (germline): LGHNA, YSLEER. V was cut by 0 bases and J by 2 bases, with 5 bases left in between. CDR3: CASSQEGPYEQYF. The CDR3, as DNA: TGCGCCAGCAGCCAAGAAGGTCCCTACGAGCAGTACTTC.

This clone was detected once. The chain recombines TRBV14 with TRBJ1-1; tentatively, D is TRBD1 (6 bases). The ends were cut back, 4 bases at V and 6 bases at J, with 18 bases in the middle. The CDR3 sequence is 15 residues long. Per germline, CDR1 SGHDN and CDR2 FVKESK. The DNA of the CDR3 is TGTGCCAGCAGCCCTCTACAGGGTAGTTTCTCTGAAGCTTTCTTT. Its protein is CASSPLQGSFSEAFF.

V usage is TRBV13 and J usage is TRBJ2-3; 7 positions match TRBD2. The CDR3 runs to 15 residues. Germline V gives CDR1 PRHDT, CDR2 FYEKMQ (reference sequence). The V segment lost 2 bases and the J segment 2 bases; nucleotides outside the gene matches: 4. The CDR3 sequence is CASSLSSGATDTQYF. CDR3 bases: TGTGCCAGCAGCTTATCTAGCGGCGCCACAGATACGCAGTATTTT.

This chain uses TRBV14 with TRBJ1-3; a weak D match, TRBD1 (5 bases). CDR1 is SGHDN and CDR2 is FVKESK in the germline V gene. V gave up 1 base and J gave up 4 bases, with 11 bases separating them. The CDR3 is 15 residues long. CDR3 in amino acids: CASSQVPGLGNTIYF. The CDR3 DNA reads as TGTGCCAGCAGCCAAGTGCCGGGGCTAGGAAACACCATATATTTT.

V usage is TRBV27 and J usage is TRBJ1-5; D ambiguous. Per germline, CDR1 MNHEY and CDR2 SMNVEV (reference sequence). The V and J ends lost 3 bases and 7 bases respectively, with 13 bases between them. The CDR3 extends over 14 amino acids. CDR3 loop: CASSFAGMGQPQHF. The CDR3 DNA sequence: TGTGCCAGCAGTTTTGCCGGGATGGGCCAGCCCCAGCATTTT.